This TCR beta chain is drawn from a study of beta chain features in type 1 diabetes. Cells sorted by CD45RO/CCR7/CD25/CD127/CD95/CD27 comprised CD4+ naive, central memory, regulatory and stem cell-like memory cells. CDR3 length equals 13 residues. V lost 6 bases to trimming and J lost 4 bases, with 12 bases between them. Germline CDR1 is LNHDA and CDR2 is SQIVND (reference sequence). As every portion of the isolated RNA was reverse transcribed, the sequencing read expressed TCRB transcripts. Naive, central memory and regulatory T cell samples averaged about 4 million immunoSEQ reads each. Repertoires were generated with immunoSEQ multiplex PCR, while TCRdb's copy carries only in-frame clones and drops some. The sample consists of around 500,000 clones, approximately 28% of them appearing once. Turning to this clone: The antigen is not known.

Study-level results: Sequencing from cDNA could over-represent high-TCR-expressing cells. TCRB repertoires of naive, central memory and Treg cells appeared more similar among patients than among healthy donors.

The source material was naive CD4+ T cells from blood. The TCR sequence derives from a man younger than 35 in good health. The chain employs TRBV19 and TRBJ2-5; TRBD2 might be the D (5 bases). DNA of the CDR3: TGTGCCAGTAGACCCTCGGCGGGAGAGACCCAGTACTTC. This translates into CASRPSAGETQYF. The full variable domain, with the rest looked up from reference TRBV19 and TRBJ2-5, is DGGITQSPKYLFRKEGQNVTLSCEQNLNHDAMYWYRQDPGQGLRLIYYSQIVNDFQKGDIAEGYSVSREKKESFPLTVTSAQKNPTAFYLCASRPSAGETQYFGPGTRLLVL.